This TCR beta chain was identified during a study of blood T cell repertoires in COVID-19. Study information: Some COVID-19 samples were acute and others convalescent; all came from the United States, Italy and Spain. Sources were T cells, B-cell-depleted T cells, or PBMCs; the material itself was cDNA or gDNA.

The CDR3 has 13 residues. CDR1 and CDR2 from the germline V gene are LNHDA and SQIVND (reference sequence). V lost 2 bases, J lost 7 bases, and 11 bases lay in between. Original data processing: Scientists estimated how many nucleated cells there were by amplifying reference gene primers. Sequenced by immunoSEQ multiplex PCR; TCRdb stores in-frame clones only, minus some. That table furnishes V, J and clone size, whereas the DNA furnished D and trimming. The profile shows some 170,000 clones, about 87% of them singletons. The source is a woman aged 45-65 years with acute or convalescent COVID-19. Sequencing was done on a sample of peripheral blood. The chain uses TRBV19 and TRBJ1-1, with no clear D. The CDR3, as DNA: TGTGCCAGTAGTATATGGGGAGAAAGTGAAGCTTTCTTT. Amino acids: CASSIWGESEAFF. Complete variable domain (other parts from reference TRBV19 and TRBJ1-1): DGGITQSPKYLFRKEGQNVTLSCEQNLNHDAMYWYRQDPGQGLRLIYYSQIVNDFQKGDIAEGYSVSREKKESFPLTVTSAQKNPTAFYLCASSIWGESEAFFGQGTRLTVV.